The next 4 T cell receptor beta chains were all read from a single sample in a study of CD8+CD57+ T cells in acquired aplastic anemia. The TCR beta profiling, which covered VDJ combination and CDR3 sequence, was carried out using genomic DNA as the template. TCRdb processed the reads anew with MiXCR; each CDR3 protein has one entry. The sample shows 95,000 to 150,000 distinct CDR3 sequences, 50% to 70% of them seen only once. CD8+CD57+ cell expansion, shown by flow cytometry, had occurred in the patients selected for sequencing. The sample consisted of sorted CD4+, CD8+, or CD8+CD57+ T cells (not recorded which) from PBMCs. These receptors all come from a human donor with aplastic anemia.

As for this clonotype: A much larger clone sits a single nucleotide away, making a read error possible. Since the CDR3 does not end with the conserved phenylalanine or tryptophan, this likely comes from a read error. The genes are TRBV4-1 and TRBJ2-7; 7 bases are a match to TRBD1. Trimming took 0 bases from V and 2 from J; bases not matched to a gene: 7. CDR3 length equals 16 residues. CDR1 and CDR2 from the germline V gene are MGHRA and YSYEKL. As DNA, the CDR3 is TGCGCCAGCAGCCAAGATCTCAGACAGGGAACCTACGAGCAGTACTCC. It encodes CASSQDLRQGTYEQYS.

The chain links TRBV3-1 to TRBJ2-1, with D hard to call. CDR1 and CDR2 (germline): LGHDT, YNNKEL (reference sequence). This CDR3 has 14 amino acids. V was shortened by 2 bases and J by 4 bases, with 9 bases between the two germline ends. In nucleotides, the CDR3 is TGTGCCAGCAGCCAATACTTCAGTTACAATGAGCAGTTCTTC. It translates to CASSQYFSYNEQFF.

The chain carries TRBV7-9 and TRBJ1-4; tentatively, D is TRBD1 (5 bases). Trimming removed 5 bases from V and 3 bases from J, with 7 bases in between. From germline, CDR1 is SEHNR and CDR2 FQNEAQ (reference sequence). The CDR3 is 13 amino acids. CDR3: CASSPRANEKLFF. The CDR3, as DNA: TGTGCCAGCAGCCCCAGGGCTAATGAAAAACTGTTTTTT. The complete variable domain, with remaining parts taken from reference TRBV7-9 and TRBJ1-4, reads DTGVSQNPRHKITKRGQNVTFRCDPISEHNRLYWYRQTLGQGPEFLTYFQNEAQLEKSRLLSDRFSAERPKGSFSTLEIQRTEQGDSAMYLCASSPRANEKLFFGSGTQLSVL.

The chain combines TRBV5-1 with TRBJ2-7; D tentatively reads TRBD1 or TRBD2 (6 bases each). V was shortened by 4 bases and J by 0 bases, with 17 bases between the two germline ends. This CDR3 is built from 16 residues. Germline CDR1 and CDR2: SGHRS and YFSETQ. The chain's CDR3 is CASSLTGGSSSYEQYF. The CDR3 DNA sequence: TGCGCCAGCAGCCTGACCGGGGGCTCAAGCTCCTACGAGCAGTACTTC.